Presented here are 30 T cell receptor beta chains from one specimen sequenced in a study of cytomegalovirus exposure and HLA in healthy donors. PCR was performed using 60 Vbeta and 13 Jbeta primers. Sequencing used immunoSEQ multiplex PCR; TCRdb keeps in-frame clones, though not all of them. This sample has 150,000 to 200,000 clones, with about four fifths found just once. Material: PBMCs. Every receptor here comes from a man aged 18 to 29 in good health and CMV-seronegative.

This chain connects TRBV19 to TRBJ2-7; 11 bases are shared with TRBD2. The CDR3 length is 16 residues. V trimming: 4 bases; J trimming: 4 bases; junction bases outside the gene matches: 9. CDR1 and CDR2 (germline): LNHDA, SQIVND (reference sequence). This CDR3 is CASSTTLAGGLYEQYF. CDR3 in DNA: TGTGCCAGTAGTACCACCCTAGCGGGAGGATTGTACGAGCAGTACTTC.

The chain combines TRBV4-1 with TRBJ1-2, with D uncertain. Trimming took off 3 bases at V and 11 bases at J, with 25 bases between the two ends. The CDR3 extends over 16 amino acids. The germline gives CDR1 MGHRA, CDR2 YSYEKL. In DNA, the CDR3 is TGCGCCAGCAGCCAGAGAACCCTGGAGGACCGGAAGTTATACACCTTC. Protein: CASSQRTLEDRKLYTF.

The gene calls are TRBV6-5 and TRBJ2-2, with D possibly TRBD1 on 7 matching bases. Trimming took 3 bases from V and 4 from J, leaving 15 bases between them. Germline CDR1 and CDR2: MNHEY and SVGAGI. The CDR3 is 16 amino acids. The CDR3: CASSYSRQGGTGELFF. CDR3 nucleotide sequence: TGTGCCAGCAGTTATTCTCGACAGGGAGGCACCGGGGAGCTGTTTTTT.

This sequence joins TRBV28 and TRBJ2-1, with D perhaps matching TRBD2 (6 bases). V was trimmed by 7 bases and J by 12 bases, leaving 13 bases between them. The CDR3 consists of 11 residues. Germline V gives CDR1 MDHEN, CDR2 SYDVKM. The CDR3: CASTGPGRQFF. The DNA for the CDR3 is TGTGCCAGCACCGGGCCCGGGAGGCAGTTCTTC. Full variable domain (missing parts from reference TRBV28 and TRBJ2-1): DVKVTQSSRYLVKRTGEKVFLECVQDMDHENMFWYRQDPGLGLRLIYFSYDVKMKEKGDIPEGYSVSREKKERFSLILESASTNQTSMYLCASTGPGRQFFGPGTRLTVL.

V is TRBV18 and J is TRBJ1-5; D is perhaps TRBD1 (5 bases). Germline values: CDR1 KGHSH, CDR2 LQKENI. V lost 0 bases and J 3 bases, leaving 15 bases between the germline ends. This CDR3 contains 17 residues. The CDR3 region has the DNA TGTGCCAGCTCACCACCGGAAGGGCGGGGCCACAATCAGCCCCAGCATTTT. It specifies CASSPPEGRGHNQPQHF.

This sequence joins TRBV9 and TRBJ1-5, with a possible D match to TRBD1 (5 bases). The CDR3 runs 9 residues. CDR1 is SGDLS and CDR2 is YYNGEE in the germline V gene. CDR3 sequence reads: CPGGVPQHF. CDR3 in DNA: TGTCCTGGAGGGGTGCCCCAGCATTTT.

V is TRBV2 and J is TRBJ2-6; 10 nucleotides align to TRBD1. The ends lost 4 bases at V and 2 bases at J; junction bases unmatched: 2. The V gene's germline CDR1 is SNHLY and CDR2 FYNNEI. This CDR3 is 16 amino acids long. Here the CDR3 reads CASSATGGAGANVLTF. In nucleotides, the CDR3 is TGTGCCAGCAGTGCGACAGGGGGCGCTGGGGCCAACGTCCTGACTTTC. The full variable domain, completed using reference TRBV2 and TRBJ2-6, is EPEVTQTPSHQVTQMGQEVILRCVPISNHLYFYWYRQILGQKVEFLVSFYNNEISEKSEIFDDQFSVERPDGSNFTLKIRSTKLEDSAMYFCASSATGGAGANVLTFGAGSRLTVL.

This clone occurred a few times. The J gene is TRBJ1-5, the V gene TRBV2; 7 positions match TRBD1. Germline loops: CDR1 SNHLY, CDR2 FYNNEI. The CDR3 extends over 14 amino acids. V shed 7 bases and J 4 bases; nucleotides not matched to a gene: 7. CDR3 in amino acids: CASTTGQRNQPQHF. In DNA, the CDR3 is TGTGCCAGCACTACGGGACAGAGAAATCAGCCCCAGCATTTT.

CDR3 nucleotides: TGTGCCAGCAGCTTAGAGGGACTTCTTTACAATGAGCAGTTCTTC. Translation: CASSLEGLLYNEQFF. The rearrangement uses TRBV7-9 and TRBJ2-1, with a weak D call TRBD2 (6 bases). Trimming left V 1 base short and J 4 bases short, with 11 bases between. There are 15 residues in the CDR3. CDR1 is SEHNR and CDR2 is FQNEAQ in the germline V gene (reference sequence).

The rearrangement joins TRBV7-9 to TRBJ2-7; D not certain. Germline CDR1 and CDR2: SEHNR and FQNEAQ (reference sequence). Trimming cost V 0 bases and J 3 bases, with 12 bases left between them. This CDR3 region has 15 residues. CDR3 in amino acids: CASSLAWLVSYEQYF. CDR3 DNA sequence: TGTGCCAGCAGCTTAGCGTGGTTAGTAAGCTACGAGCAGTACTTC.

This clone was recorded a few times. The chain carries TRBV5-1 and TRBJ2-7; 7 nucleotides match TRBD1. The CDR3 is 13 amino acids. CDR1 and CDR2 from the germline V gene are SGHRS and YFSETQ. The V and J ends lost 2 bases and 4 bases, in that order; junction bases with no gene match: 3. The CDR3 DNA is TGCGCCAGCAGCTTCGGGACAGTATACGAGCAGTACTTC. Translated: CASSFGTVYEQYF.

This clone was detected once. The chain recombines TRBV5-1 with TRBJ2-7; no clear D gene. V lost 0 bases and J lost 5, with 12 bases in between. There are 14 residues in the CDR3. Germline CDR1 reads SGHRS; CDR2 reads YFSETQ. The CDR3: CASSLGQASHEQYF. CDR3 sequence (DNA): TGCGCCAGCAGCTTGGGACAAGCCAGTCACGAGCAGTACTTC.

The chain links TRBV4-3 to TRBJ1-1; D is perhaps TRBD1 (6 bases). Germline V gene data show CDR1 as LGHNA and CDR2 as YSLEER. This CDR3 has 17 amino acids. V dropped 0 bases and J dropped 5 bases, with 19 bases sitting between them. The CDR3 reads CASSQEATGPVRTEAFF. In DNA form, the CDR3 reads TGCGCCAGCAGCCAAGAGGCGACAGGCCCAGTCAGGACTGAAGCTTTCTTT.

The chain recombines TRBV4-3 with TRBJ2-1, with D tentatively TRBD1 (6 bases). V lost 1 base and J 6 bases, leaving 10 bases between the germline ends. The V gene's germline CDR1 is LGHNA and CDR2 YSLEER. CDR3 length: 14 amino acids. The CDR3 DNA is TGCGCCAGCAGCCAAGGGACAGTATTCAATGAGCAGTTCTTC. Translating gives CASSQGTVFNEQFF.

V and J are TRBV14 and TRBJ1-3, with 8 bases aligning to TRBD1. J was trimmed by 2 bases and V by 2 bases; bases with no gene match: 5. The CDR3 spans 16 residues. Germline V gene sequence: CDR1 SGHDN, CDR2 FVKESK. Written as DNA, the CDR3 is TGTGCCAGCAGCCAATTGCAGGGGGCGACTGGAAACACCATATATTTT. It specifies CASSQLQGATGNTIYF.

This clone was seen a single time. The rearrangement uses TRBV2 and TRBJ2-1; 7 bases agree with TRBD1. The CDR3 runs to 17 residues. CDR1 is SNHLY and CDR2 is FYNNEI in the germline V gene. Trimming removed 6 bases from V and 5 bases from J; junction bases left unmatched: 16. The CDR3 sequence: CASRKSTMGQFNNEQFF. The CDR3 nucleotides are TGTGCCAGCAGGAAAAGCACCATGGGACAGTTTAACAATGAGCAGTTCTTC.

V is TRBV4-3 and J is TRBJ2-1, with 10 bases identical to TRBD1. From germline, CDR1 is LGHNA and CDR2 YSLEER. This CDR3 is 15 amino acids long. Unmatched junction bases numbered 2, after V lost 4 bases and J lost 2 bases. CDR3 bases: TGCGCCAGCAGCCCGACAGGGGGCACCTACAATGAGCAGTTCTTC. Its translation: CASSPTGGTYNEQFF.

The V gene is TRBV29-1, the J gene TRBJ2-5; the match to TRBD2 covers 9 bases. Germline CDR1 is SQVTM and CDR2 is ANQGSEA. The CDR3 sequence is 14 residues long. Trimming cost V 0 bases and J 8 bases; bases outside gene matches: 7. This CDR3 reads CSVEDVETSGTQYF. In nucleotides, the CDR3 is TGCAGCGTTGAAGATGTCGAGACTAGCGGTACCCAGTACTTC.

The chain carries TRBV21-1 and TRBJ1-2. TRBV21-1 is an annotated pseudogene. CDR3 length equals 15 residues. The CDR3 nucleotides are TGTGCCAGCAGCAAGAACGAGCGGGAGCGCTATGGCTACACCTTC. This sequence encodes CASSKNERERYGYTF.

This clone was seen only a few times. The CDR3 sequence: CSVGGGSSEKLFF. In DNA, the CDR3 is TGCAGCGTAGGAGGGGGCTCAAGTGAAAAACTGTTTTTT. The V and J genes are TRBV29-1 and TRBJ1-4; TRBD1 agrees at 7 bases. V shed 6 bases and J 7 bases; nucleotides not matched to a gene: 8. The CDR3 consists of 13 residues. CDR1 and CDR2 from the germline V gene are SQVTM and ANQGSEA.

The chain links TRBV7-9 to TRBJ2-5; D might be TRBD1 (6 bases). Trimming left V 6 bases short and J 1 base short, with 9 bases between. This CDR3 contains 13 residues. CDR1 and CDR2 (germline): SEHNR, FQNEAQ (reference sequence). The CDR3: CASSPGVQETQYF. CDR3 DNA sequence: TGTGCCAGCAGTCCAGGGGTCCAAGAGACCCAGTACTTC.

The rearrangement uses TRBV12-2 and TRBJ2-7; TRBD2 reflects the table's D call only, with no check against the DNA. TRBV12-2 is flagged as a pseudogene. CDR3 length: 16 amino acids. The CDR3 nucleotides read TGTGCAAGTCGCTCCACCCGGACTAGCGGAGCCTACGAGCAGTACTTC. Amino acid sequence: CASRSTRTSGAYEQYF.

The table lists this clone with a few counts. The V gene is TRBV2, the J gene TRBJ1-4; the D is unclear. V shed 6 bases and J shed 5 bases, with 10 bases lying between them. Germline V gene lookup returns CDR1 SNHLY and CDR2 FYNNEI. The CDR3 contains 13 residues. The CDR3 DNA reads as TGTGCCAGCAGAGACACTTGGAATGAAAAACTGTTTTTT. It translates to CASRDTWNEKLFF. The whole variable domain, remainder taken from reference TRBV2 and TRBJ1-4, is EPEVTQTPSHQVTQMGQEVILRCVPISNHLYFYWYRQILGQKVEFLVSFYNNEISEKSEIFDDQFSVERPDGSNFTLKIRSTKLEDSAMYFCASRDTWNEKLFFGSGTQLSVL.

This chain links TRBV7-3 with TRBJ2-1; a weak D match, TRBD2 (6 bases). CDR3 length equals 16 residues. The germline CDR1 and CDR2 sequences are SGHTA and FQGTGA. The ends were cut back, 1 base at V and 0 bases at J, with 10 bases in the middle. The CDR3 region has the DNA TGTGCCAGCAGCTTAATAGACGGGAGCTCCTACAATGAGCAGTTCTTC. Translation gives CASSLIDGSSYNEQFF.

The gene calls are TRBV28 and TRBJ1-5; no firm D call. Germline loops: CDR1 MDHEN, CDR2 SYDVKM. V lost 3 bases and J lost 6, with 9 bases in between. The CDR3 consists of 13 residues. The CDR3 loop is CASSFPGSQPQHF. The CDR3, as DNA: TGTGCCAGCAGTTTTCCTGGGAGTCAGCCCCAGCATTTT.

The V and J genes are TRBV12-5 and TRBJ1-3, with D uncertain. This CDR3 comprises 13 residues. Trimming removed 1 base at V and 9 bases at J, with 10 bases between. Germline CDR1 LGHNT, CDR2 FRNRAP. CDR3 amino acids: CASGLEVGVTIYF. The DNA for the CDR3 is TGTGCTAGTGGTTTGGAAGTGGGAGTCACCATATATTTT.

This chain joins TRBV7-2 and TRBJ1-1, with 10 bases identical to TRBD1. The CDR3 is 14 residues long. After removal of 5 bases from V and 8 bases from J, the junction contained 8 bases not matched to a gene. The V gene's germline CDR1 is SGHTA and CDR2 FQGNSA. CDR3 nucleotides: TGTGCCAGCAGCGCCCTGACAGGGGGCCGGGAAGCTTTCTTT. Translated: CASSALTGGREAFF.

The CDR3 region is CASSYGGYGYTF. CDR3 in DNA: TGTGCCAGCAGTTACGGCGGCTATGGCTACACCTTC. This rearrangement joins TRBV6-5 to TRBJ1-2; D gene unclear. The CDR3 consists of 12 residues. Trimming stripped 2 bases from V and 4 bases from J, with 5 bases between. The germline V gene has CDR1 MNHEY and CDR2 SVGAGI.

The gene calls are TRBV29-1 and TRBJ2-7; 7 bases align to TRBD1. Germline V CDR1 and CDR2: SQVTM, ANQGSEA. J was trimmed by 2 bases and V by 7 bases; bases with no gene match: 8. The CDR3 covers 13 residues. The CDR3 loop reads CSAYRDSPYEQYF. In DNA, the CDR3 is TGCAGCGCCTATCGGGACAGCCCCTACGAGCAGTACTTC.

V is TRBV7-9 and J is TRBJ2-7; 9 positions agree with TRBD1. The J segment lost 0 bases and the V segment lost 5 bases, leaving 8 bases of the junction unmatched. The CDR3 is made up of 16 amino acids. CDR1 is SEHNR, CDR2 FQNEAQ, per germline (reference sequence). The CDR3 nucleotides are TGTGCCAGCAGCCACGGGACAGGGCTGGACTCCTACGAGCAGTACTTC. Translated: CASSHGTGLDSYEQYF.